Listed here are 23 T cell receptor beta chains from one sample, sequenced in a study of CXCR3-negative and CXCR3-positive naive CD8 T cells. Each TRB cDNA library was prepared by 5' RACE (with UMI labels). TCRdb re-called the 5' RACE reads and shows each CDR3 protein once, DNA omitted. This sample contains 130,000 or so distinct CDR3 sequences. The sequencing input was naive CXCR3- CD8+ T cells from blood. Subset described: CD45RO-CCR7+CD27+CD95- naive CD8+ T cells lacking CXCR3 (TNR3-). These receptors originate from a human donor in good health. Some clones in this sample may be carry-over from other donors' samples.

The genes are TRBV5-6 and TRBJ2-1; there is no DNA to check the TCRdb D call of TRBD2. In germline, CDR1 is SGHDT, CDR2 YYEEEE. This CDR3 contains 16 residues. The CDR3 spells CASSPIAGEGYNEQFF.

The chain recombines TRBV10-3 with TRBJ1-5. Germline-derived CDR1 and CDR2 are ENHRY and SYGVKD. The CDR3 is made up of 15 amino acids. The CDR3: CAISPSAALNQPQHF.

This chain uses TRBV2 with TRBJ2-1; TCRdb's D call, TRBD2, is unchecked because there is no DNA. CDR1 and CDR2 from the germline V gene are SNHLY and FYNNEI. CDR3 length equals 19 residues. This CDR3 is CASPRPGTRGIRSYNEQFF.

This sequence joins TRBV21-1 and TRBJ2-7; the TCRdb D gene call, TRBD1, has no DNA to confirm it. TRBV21-1 constitutes a pseudogene. The length of the CDR3 is 13 residues. The CDR3 region is CARQRAIPYEQYF.

The rearrangement uses TRBV7-8 and TRBJ1-5; TCRdb designates TRBD1, a call that cannot be tested without DNA. Germline assignment: CDR1 SGHVS and CDR2 FQNEAQ. The CDR3 length is 18 residues. The CDR3 sequence is CASSRNRDRIIPDQPQHF. The full variable domain, completed using reference TRBV7-8 and TRBJ1-5, is GAGVSQSPRYKVAKRGQDVALRCDPISGHVSLFWYQQALGQGPEFLTYFQNEAQLDKSGLPSDRFFAERPEGSVSTLKIQRTQQEDSAVYLCASSRNRDRIIPDQPQHFGDGTRLSIL.

The chain is built from TRBV3-1 and TRBJ2-5. This CDR3 has 14 residues. Germline values: CDR1 LGHDT, CDR2 YNNKEL (reference sequence). The CDR3 sequence: CASSQGQSWKTQYF.

This chain joins TRBV12-3 or TRBV12-4 and TRBJ2-5; the TCRdb D gene call, TRBD1, has no DNA to confirm it. This CDR3 is 14 amino acids long. This chain's CDR3 is CASRQGVDGETQYF.

The V call is TRBV4-3, the J call TRBJ2-3. The germline gives CDR1 LGHNA, CDR2 YSLEER. The CDR3 sequence is 15 residues long. The chain's CDR3 is CASSQDKFRTDTQYF.

The chain couples TRBV12-3 or TRBV12-4 to TRBJ2-1; no DNA is available, so the TRBD2 call from TCRdb remains unchecked. The CDR3 consists of 13 residues. This CDR3 reads CASSSGRGNEQFF.

This chain uses TRBV7-3 with TRBJ1-2; absent DNA, TCRdb's TRBD1 call cannot be checked. CDR1 and CDR2 (germline): SGHTA, FQGTGA. This CDR3 spans 17 amino acids. CDR3: CASSLTSGTVEYYGYTF.

The V and J genes are TRBV4-2 and TRBJ2-1; TCRdb designates TRBD2, a call that cannot be tested without DNA. CDR1 is LGHNA, CDR2 YNFKEQ, per germline. CDR3 length equals 15 residues. CDR3 region: CASSPTSGVYNEQFF.

The chain combines TRBV15 with TRBJ2-1; TCRdb's D call of TRBD2 is untestable without DNA. Germline-derived CDR1 and CDR2 are LNHNV and YYDKDF (reference sequence). The CDR3 length is 18 residues. The chain's CDR3 is CATSRDHPGTSGYNEQFF.

The chain joins TRBV29-1 to TRBJ2-7; TCRdb's D call of TRBD1 is untestable without DNA. This CDR3 is 13 amino acids long. The germline gives CDR1 SQVTM, CDR2 ANQGSEA. The CDR3 here is CSVVERGGYEQYF.

The chain is built from TRBV20-1 and TRBJ2-1; the D gene TCRdb calls, TRBD2, cannot be checked with no DNA. The CDR3 is made up of 19 amino acids. Germline V gene sequence: CDR1 DFQATT, CDR2 SNEGSKA (reference sequence). The CDR3 loop reads CSARDPRLAGLRSYNEQFF.

V usage is TRBV11-2 and J usage is TRBJ1-1; absent DNA, TCRdb's TRBD1 call cannot be checked. There are 15 residues in the CDR3. The germline CDR1 and CDR2 sequences are SGHAT and FQNNGV. CDR3 in amino acids: CASSPWDRGGTEAFF.

The CDR3 loop reads CASSKSPGGSTDTQYF. The chain has TRBV28 and TRBJ2-3; the D call of TRBD2 rests on TCRdb alone, since no DNA is present to check it. Per germline, CDR1 MDHEN and CDR2 SYDVKM. The CDR3 runs to 16 residues.

The J gene is TRBJ2-7, the V gene TRBV13; TCRdb's D call of TRBD1 is untestable without DNA. The germline CDR1 and CDR2 sequences are PRHDT and FYEKMQ (reference sequence). CDR3 size: 14 residues. Here the CDR3 reads CASSQSQGAAEQYF.

This rearrangement joins TRBV5-6 to TRBJ2-7. This CDR3 is built from 14 residues. From germline, CDR1 is SGHDT and CDR2 YYEEEE. CDR3 loop: CASSLVSDSYEQYF.

V is TRBV7-9 and J is TRBJ2-3. CDR3 length: 15 residues. CDR1 and CDR2 (germline): SEHNR, FQNEAQ (reference sequence). The CDR3 spells CASSLDFRAADTQYF. The entire variable domain, with the rest obtained from reference TRBV7-9 and TRBJ2-3, is as follows: DTGVSQNPRHKITKRGQNVTFRCDPISEHNRLYWYRQTLGQGPEFLTYFQNEAQLEKSRLLSDRFSAERPKGSFSTLEIQRTEQGDSAMYLCASSLDFRAADTQYFGPGTRLTVL.

The CDR3 here is CASSTSPLYEQYF. The gene calls are TRBV7-3 and TRBJ2-7; TCRdb names TRBD1, which stays unverified in the absence of DNA. Germline-derived CDR1 and CDR2 are SGHTA and FQGTGA. The CDR3 sequence is 13 residues long.

V and J are TRBV4-2 and TRBJ1-1. The germline V gene has CDR1 LGHNA and CDR2 YNFKEQ. The length of the CDR3 is 16 residues. This chain's CDR3 is CASSQEPGRANTEAFF.

The rearrangement joins TRBV6-1 to TRBJ2-7; the TCRdb call, TRBD2, lacks DNA for checking. The germline CDR1 and CDR2 sequences are MNHNS and SASEGT. The length of the CDR3 is 12 residues. The CDR3 is CASIDTEGEQYF.

The chain uses TRBV7-9 and TRBJ2-7; TCRdb's D gene call, TRBD1, goes unchecked for lack of DNA. The germline V gene encodes CDR1 SEHNR and CDR2 FQNEAQ (reference sequence). This CDR3 region has 15 residues. This CDR3 is CASSLGGGPGYEQYF.